Listed here are 4 T cell receptor beta chains from one sample, sequenced in a study of breast tumors, draining lymph nodes, adjacent tissues. Each CDR3 protein gets one entry after TCRdb re-called the multiplex PCR reads with MiXCR. In the table there are 70,000 to 95,000 distinct CDR3 sequences, approximately 19% of which are singletons. Breast cancer patients provided tissue from their axillary draining lymph nodes. Sequences were obtained from axillary lymph node tissue. Receptors were obtained from a female donor with breast cancer. Some clones in this sample may be carry-over from other donors' samples.

This clonotype was seen at least ten times. The chain has TRBV20-1 and TRBJ2-5, with D unclear. V was shortened by 1 base and J by 5 bases, with 11 bases between the two germline ends. Germline V gives CDR1 DFQATT, CDR2 SNEGSKA (reference sequence). The CDR3 is 13 amino acids. This CDR3 reads CSARVTGVETQYF. The CDR3 bases are TGCAGTGCTAGAGTCACGGGCGTGGAGACCCAGTACTTC.

This clonotype came up many times. The V and J genes are TRBV6-1 and TRBJ2-3; 9 bases are shared with TRBD2. CDR1 and CDR2 from the germline V gene are MNHNS and SASEGT. J was trimmed by 2 bases and V by 3 bases; bases with no gene match: 3. The CDR3 sequence is 15 residues long. The DNA of the CDR3 is TGTGCCAGCAGTGAGGCTAGCGGGAACACAGATACGCAGTATTTT. Translating gives CASSEASGNTDTQYF.

This clonotype was seen repeatedly, ten times or more. This chain joins TRBV15 and TRBJ2-5; 9 bases map to TRBD1. Trimming took 3 bases from V and 4 from J; bases not matched to a gene: 0. The CDR3 runs to 13 residues. CDR1 and CDR2 from the germline V gene are LNHNV and YYDKDF (reference sequence). The CDR3 sequence: CATSRDRGETQYF. Here the CDR3 DNA reads TGTGCCACCAGCAGGGACAGGGGAGAGACCCAGTACTTC. The full variable domain, rest sourced from reference TRBV15 and TRBJ2-5, is DAMVIQNPRYQVTQFGKPVTLSCSQTLNHNVMYWYQQKSSQAPKLLFHYYDKDFNNEADTPDNFQSRRPNTSFCFLDIRSPGLGDTAMYLCATSRDRGETQYFGPGTRLLVL.

A note on this clonotype: The junction differs from germline at one of its ends, possibly a read error. The CDR3 sequence is CATSPKARANEKLFF. CDR3 coding DNA: TGTGCCACCAGCCCCAAGGCGAGGGCGAATGAAAAACTTTTTTTT. The genes are TRBV15 and TRBJ1-4; D is unclear. Germline V gene lookup returns CDR1 LNHNV and CDR2 YYDKDF (reference sequence). The CDR3 is 15 residues long. Supplemented by reference TRBV15 and TRBJ1-4, the full variable domain reads DAMVIQNPRYQVTQFGKPVTLSCSQTLNHNVMYWYQQKSSQAPKLLFHYYDKDFNNEADTPDNFQSRRPNTSFCFLDIRSPGLGDTAMYLCATSPKARANEKLFFGSGTQLSVL.